The sequence of this T cell receptor beta chain was determined in a study of T cell responses to AZD1222 COVID-19 vaccine. General study results and limits: The span of vaccine-associated CD4 TCRs extended across spike, with dominance at 160-218 and 743-854.

Assay used: immunoSEQ multiplex PCR; TCRdb lists only in-frame clones, some missing. In the table there are about 140,000 clones, 90% to 95% of which are singletons. This CDR3 spans 16 amino acids. Unmatched junction bases numbered 16, after V lost 8 bases and J lost 1 base. Germline CDR1 GTSNPN, CDR2 SVGIG (reference sequence). Regarding this clone: Its target is unknown.

The gene calls are TRBV30 and TRBJ1-1; 7 bases map to TRBD1. This specimen consisted of peripheral blood, obtained 28 days after the second AZD1222 dose. The TCR sequence derives from an adult who received the AZD1222 COVID-19 vaccine. This CDR3 reads CAPWRGLCTTNTEAFF. For the CDR3, the DNA is TGTGCCCCGTGGAGGGGGCTATGTACTACGAACACTGAAGCTTTCTTT.